This entry describes one TCR beta chain. Its antigen is still unknown. Other DNA variants within this sample encode the same CDR3. Using immunoSEQ multiplex PCR, the repertoire was profiled, and TCRdb retains in-frame clones only, with some absent. The sample yields approximately 180,000 clones, 88% seen once. This specimen comes from a study of T cell responses to AZD1222 COVID-19 vaccine. Findings and caveats of the study: Across spike, vaccine-associated CD4 TCRs were found, dominant at 160-218 and 743-854. No repertoire was sampled before or during the peak T cell response, only after it.

V was trimmed by 8 bases and J by 3 bases, leaving 10 bases between them. The CDR3 runs to 12 residues. Germline V gene lookup returns CDR1 LGHDT and CDR2 YNNKEL (reference sequence). This chain uses TRBV3-1 (or the pseudogene TRBV3-2) with TRBJ2-5; D is undetermined. The input for sequencing was peripheral blood, taken 28 days after the second AZD1222 dose. This clonotype originated in an adult who received the AZD1222 COVID-19 vaccine. The CDR3 loop reads CASRLREETQYF. In DNA, the CDR3 is TGTGCCAGCCGGTTGCGAGAAGAGACCCAGTACTTC.